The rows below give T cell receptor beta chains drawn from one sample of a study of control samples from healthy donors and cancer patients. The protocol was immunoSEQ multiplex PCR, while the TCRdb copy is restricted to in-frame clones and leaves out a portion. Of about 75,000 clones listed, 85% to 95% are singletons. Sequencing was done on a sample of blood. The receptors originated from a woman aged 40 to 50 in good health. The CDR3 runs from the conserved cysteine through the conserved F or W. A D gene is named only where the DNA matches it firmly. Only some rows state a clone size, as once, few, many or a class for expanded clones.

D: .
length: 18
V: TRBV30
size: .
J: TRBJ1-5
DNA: TGTGCCTGGAGTGCGTCCTCCCTTTCGACAGGCACCAATCAGCCCCAGCATTTT
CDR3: CAWSASSLSTGTNQPQHF

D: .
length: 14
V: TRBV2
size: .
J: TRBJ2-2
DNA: TGTGCCAGCAGTTTTTCAGACAACACCGGGGAGCTGTTTTTT
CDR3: CASSFSDNTGELFF

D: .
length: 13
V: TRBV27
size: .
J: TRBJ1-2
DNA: TGTGCCAGCAGTTCCAGGGATCACTATGGCTACACCTTC
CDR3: CASSSRDHYGYTF

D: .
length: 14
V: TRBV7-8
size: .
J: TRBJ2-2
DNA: TGTGCCAGCAGACAGGGTTCGAACACCGGGGAGCTGTTTTTT
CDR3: CASRQGSNTGELFF

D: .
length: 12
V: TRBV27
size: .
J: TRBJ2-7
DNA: TGTGCCAGCAGCGACGGATCCTACGAGCAGTACTTC
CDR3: CASSDGSYEQYF

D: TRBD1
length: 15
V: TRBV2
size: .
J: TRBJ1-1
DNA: TGTGCCAGCACTAGGACAGGGCAAGGAAACACTGAAGCTTTCTTT
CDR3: CASTRTGQGNTEAFF

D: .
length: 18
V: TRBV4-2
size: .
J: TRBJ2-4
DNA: TGTGCCAGCAGCCAAGAAAGTCCCGTTGGATGGGGGCTGAACATTCAGTACTTC
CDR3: CASSQESPVGWGLNIQYF

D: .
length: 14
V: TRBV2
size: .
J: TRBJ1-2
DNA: TGTGCCAGCGATACTACTAGAACAGGGTATGGCTACACCTTC
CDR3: CASDTTRTGYGYTF

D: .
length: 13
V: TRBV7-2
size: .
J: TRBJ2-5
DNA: TGTGCCAGCAGCTTAATCAGGGATGGGACCCAGTACTTC
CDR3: CASSLIRDGTQYF

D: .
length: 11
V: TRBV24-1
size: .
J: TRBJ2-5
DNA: TGTGCCACGGCCGCCGGGGAGACCCAGTACTTC
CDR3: CATAAGETQYF

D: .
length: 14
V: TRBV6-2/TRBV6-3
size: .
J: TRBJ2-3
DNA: TGTGCCAGCAGTTACGTTCTCAACACAGATACGCAGTATTTT
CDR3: CASSYVLNTDTQYF

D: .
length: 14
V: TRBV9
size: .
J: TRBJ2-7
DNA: TGTGCCAGCAGCGTGTCCCCGGGAACCTACGAGCAGTACTTC
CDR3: CASSVSPGTYEQYF

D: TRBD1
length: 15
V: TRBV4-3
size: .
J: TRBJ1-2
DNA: TGCGCCAGCAGCCACCCGGGACAGTATAACTATGGCTACACCTTC
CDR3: CASSHPGQYNYGYTF

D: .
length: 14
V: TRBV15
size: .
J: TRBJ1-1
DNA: TGTGCCACCAGCAAACACCAGGAGAACACTGAAGCTTTCTTT
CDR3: CATSKHQENTEAFF

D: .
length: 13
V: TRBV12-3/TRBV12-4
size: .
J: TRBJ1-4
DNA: TGTGCCAGCAGTTTTTCTGGGAATGAAAAACTGTTTTTT
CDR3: CASSFSGNEKLFF

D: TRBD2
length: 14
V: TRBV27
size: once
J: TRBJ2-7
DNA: TGTGCCAGCAGTTTGGGACTAGCACAGGGCCGGCAGTACTTC
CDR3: CASSLGLAQGRQYF